Each of the 11 T cell receptor beta chains below was sequenced from the same sample in a study of T cell responses to AZD1222 COVID-19 vaccine. Produced via immunoSEQ multiplex PCR; TCRdb's table is partial and in-frame only. This table has roughly 81,000 clones, 86% appearing once. The sequences come from peripheral blood, collected on day 0 of AZD1222 vaccination. These receptors came from an adult in good health.

The rearrangement links TRBV3-1 (or the pseudogene TRBV3-2) to TRBJ2-6; D gene ambiguous. V was clipped by 4 bases and J by 4 bases, with 8 bases between them. CDR1 and CDR2 (germline): LGHDT, YNNKEL (reference sequence). The CDR3 consists of 14 residues. The CDR3 here is CASSLGSGANVLTF. In DNA, the CDR3 is TGTGCCAGCAGCCTTGGGTCCGGGGCCAACGTCCTGACTTTC.

The chain uses TRBV18 and TRBJ1-1, with D unresolved. CDR1 and CDR2 (germline): KGHSH, LQKENI. Deletions cut 6 bases from V and 0 bases from J, with 11 bases between. This CDR3 has 14 amino acids. CDR3 coding DNA: TGTGCCAGCTCCCCGGAGGCGATGAACACTGAAGCTTTCTTT. Its protein product is CASSPEAMNTEAFF.

The chain uses TRBV6-2 or TRBV6-3 and TRBJ1-2; no clear D. The V gene lost 6 bases and the J gene lost 6 bases, with 23 bases spanning the gap. Germline lookup yields CDR1 MNHEY and CDR2 SVGEGT. The CDR3 runs 16 residues. Here the CDR3 DNA reads TGTGCCAGCAGCCTAGCCAGAGTCGGGTCCGGAGATGGCTACACCTTC. Protein: CASSLARVGSGDGYTF.

The rearrangement links TRBV11-3 to TRBJ1-2, with TRBD1 matching over 7 bases. The CDR3 spans 15 residues. Germline V CDR1 and CDR2: SGHNT, YENEEA. J was trimmed by 8 bases and V by 5 bases; bases with no gene match: 14. CDR3 sequence: CASSPLTGSGEGYTF. In DNA form, the CDR3 reads TGTGCCAGCAGCCCCCTGACAGGGAGTGGAGAAGGCTACACCTTC.

The CDR3 spells CASSEDPHQPQHF. CDR3 sequence (DNA): TGTGCCAGCAGTGAAGATCCCCATCAGCCCCAGCATTTT. The chain joins TRBV6-1 to TRBJ1-5; D remains unclear. Germline values: CDR1 MNHNS, CDR2 SASEGT. Trimming shortened V by 1 base and J by 5 bases, and 6 bases separated the two germline ends. CDR3 length: 13 residues.

A single count supports this clone. The chain links TRBV20-1 to TRBJ1-4, with D possibly being TRBD1 (5 bases). V lost 6 bases, J lost 15 bases, and 14 bases lay in between. Germline V CDR1 and CDR2: DFQATT, SNEGSKA (reference sequence). The CDR3 is 10 residues long. Here the CDR3 DNA reads TGCAGTGCCGCAGACAGACGGGTGTTTTTT. This codes for CSAADRRVFF.

This clone was seen just once. J is TRBJ2-7 and V is TRBV5-4, with D hard to call. CDR1 and CDR2 from the germline V gene are SGHNT and YYREEE (reference sequence). Between the trimmed V and J ends, which lost 4 bases and 2 bases, there was a span of 10 bases. CDR3 length: 13 amino acids. The CDR3 DNA reads as TGTGCCAGCAGCCATGGCCCGACCTACGAGCAGTACTTC. Translation: CASSHGPTYEQYF.

The CDR3 loop is CASSQETNQGNTIYF. DNA for the CDR3: TGCGCCAGCAGCCAAGAGACCAACCAAGGAAACACCATATATTTT. The chain links TRBV4-3 to TRBJ1-3; no reliable D call. This CDR3 contains 15 residues. CDR1 LGHNA and CDR2 YSLEER come from the germline V gene. V lost 0 bases and J lost 4, with 10 bases in between.

V usage is TRBV4-3 and J usage is TRBJ2-7, with D hard to call. Trimming took 0 bases from V and 3 from J, leaving 15 bases between them. The CDR3 runs to 16 residues. Germline V gives CDR1 LGHNA, CDR2 YSLEER. The CDR3 DNA reads TGCGCCAGCAGCCAAGATGTAGGCAGCCACAGCTACGAGCAGTACTTC. Protein: CASSQDVGSHSYEQYF.

Notes on this clone: One junction end disagrees with the germline gene, perhaps due to a read error. V usage is TRBV3-1 (or the pseudogene TRBV3-2) and J usage is TRBJ2-1, with a tentative D call TRBD1 (5 bases). Germline loops: CDR1 LGHDT, CDR2 YNNKEL (reference sequence). The CDR3 consists of 14 residues. CDR3 nucleotide sequence: TGTGACAGCAGCCAAGCCGCAGGGTACAATGAGCAGTTCTTC. Amino acid sequence: CDSSQAAGYNEQFF.

The DNA of the CDR3 is TGTGCCAGCAGCCCCCCGGGTGTCCATGAGCAGTTCTTC. Protein: CASSPPGVHEQFF. V gene TRBV7-9 combines with J gene TRBJ2-1; no definite D call. The CDR3 runs 13 residues. The V end lost 5 bases, the J end lost 8 bases, and 13 bases lay between the germline ends. Per the germline V gene, CDR1 is SEHNR and CDR2 is FQNEAQ (reference sequence).